This T cell receptor beta chain was identified during a study of OX40 agonist ivuxolimab in advanced cancers. V was cut by 4 bases and J by 2 bases, with 11 bases left in between. CDR3 length equals 14 residues. Germline V gene sequence: CDR1 PRHDT, CDR2 FYEKMQ (reference sequence). Profiling relied on immunoSEQ multiplex PCR, and the TCRdb table lists in-frame clones only, not all of them. The sample lists roughly 120,000 clones; around 93% were seen once. The sequenced sample was CD4+ or CD8+ T cells sorted from blood, obtained in a trial of the OX40 agonist ivuxolimab. The rearrangement joins TRBV13 to TRBJ1-1; D is uncertain. The sequence came from an adult with an advanced solid tumor such as melanoma, head and neck, liver or kidney cancer. The CDR3 is CASSSYQANTEAFF. CDR3 DNA sequence: TGTGCCAGCAGCTCCTATCAGGCCAACACTGAAGCTTTCTTT.